Shown below are 16 T cell receptor beta chains from a single sample sequenced in a study of a mutant IDH1 vaccine in newly diagnosed glioma. TCRdb's table, derived via immunoSEQ multiplex PCR, lists solely in-frame clones and lacks some. The repertoire holds 50,000 to 70,000 clones, with 80% to 90% as singletons. These receptors are not linked to any known antigen. As for time point: week 23, last vaccination. All doses held 300 ug of mutant IDH1 20-mer peptide, with topical imiquimod. This material consisted of PBMCs, taken from a glioma patient whose treatment included an IDH1 peptide vaccine. The receptors come from a man between 40 and 49 years old with glioma.

V gene TRBV2 combines with J gene TRBJ2-6; 7 bases match TRBD1. The germline V gene encodes CDR1 SNHLY and CDR2 FYNNEI. This CDR3 is 16 amino acids long. Trimming cost V 8 bases and J 8 bases; bases outside gene matches: 15. CDR3 protein: CASGGPGQITTNVLTF. The CDR3 DNA sequence: TGTGCCAGCGGGGGACCGGGACAGATCACTACCAACGTCCTGACTTTC.

This clone was observed a few times. The chain recombines TRBV10-3 with TRBJ2-7; 7 bases agree with TRBD2. The CDR3 covers 14 residues. With V trimmed by 1 base and J by 4 bases, 4 bases remained unmatched. CDR1 is ENHRY, CDR2 SYGVKD, per germline. This CDR3 is CAISELGGKYEQYF. In DNA form, the CDR3 reads TGTGCCATCAGTGAGTTGGGGGGGAAATACGAGCAGTACTTC.

This sequence joins TRBV19 and TRBJ1-1, with 11 bases that match TRBD1. In germline, CDR1 is LNHDA, CDR2 SQIVND (reference sequence). V lost 3 bases to trimming and J lost 5 bases; unmatched junction nucleotides: 5. The CDR3 sequence is 15 residues long. The CDR3: CASSIAGTGGTEAFF. The CDR3 DNA is TGTGCCAGTAGTATCGCGGGGACAGGGGGGACTGAAGCTTTCTTT.

This clone has a handful of counts. The chain links TRBV13 to TRBJ1-1; D unclear. V gave up 2 bases and J gave up 6 bases, with 4 bases separating them. Germline V gene data show CDR1 as PRHDT and CDR2 as FYEKMQ (reference sequence). The CDR3 has 11 residues. The chain's CDR3 is CASSLPAEAFF. CDR3 DNA sequence: TGTGCCAGCAGCTTACCGGCTGAAGCTTTCTTT.

The V and J genes are TRBV11-1 and TRBJ2-6; D remains ambiguous. The CDR3 runs to 14 residues. Per germline, CDR1 SGHAT and CDR2 FQDESV (reference sequence). With 2 bases removed from V and 4 bases from J, the gap between germline ends came to 6 bases. The CDR3 here is CASSLQEGANVLTF. Here the CDR3 DNA reads TGTGCCAGCAGCTTACAAGAGGGGGCCAACGTCCTGACTTTC.

CDR3 coding DNA: TGTGCCAGCAGCTTACCGCCTAGCGGCCGGAGAGCGGACGGGGAGCTGTTTTTT. Translation gives CASSLPPSGRRADGELFF. This chain joins TRBV7-6 and TRBJ2-2, with 7 bases that match TRBD2. Looked up from germline, CDR1 is SGHVS and CDR2 is FNYEAQ. The CDR3 sequence is 18 residues long. V dropped 2 bases and J dropped 7; count of bases not matched to a gene: 16.

The chain is built from TRBV29-1 and TRBJ2-3; TRBD2 matches at 10 bases. From germline, CDR1 is SQVTM and CDR2 ANQGSEA. The CDR3 consists of 15 residues. With 6 bases clipped from V and 4 bases from J, the junction kept 10 bases outside the gene matches. Written as DNA, the CDR3 is TGCAGCGTCGCCTTGCTGGGGACTAGCGCAGATACGCAGTATTTT. Amino acids: CSVALLGTSADTQYF.

The chain uses TRBV4-1 and TRBJ2-6; D is unclear. The CDR3 has 18 residues. CDR1 is MGHRA and CDR2 is YSYEKL in the germline V gene. Trimming shortened V by 0 bases and J by 0 bases, and 12 bases separated the two germline ends. The CDR3, as DNA: TGCGCCAGCAGCCAAGATCAGTTTCCTTTCTCTGGGGCCAACGTCCTGACTTTC. Its protein is CASSQDQFPFSGANVLTF.

The chain recombines TRBV19 with TRBJ2-7, with a possible D match to TRBD2 (5 bases). The V gene's germline CDR1 is LNHDA and CDR2 SQIVND (reference sequence). The CDR3 runs 14 residues. Between the trimmed V and J ends, which lost 1 base and 2 bases, there was a span of 9 bases. The CDR3 reads CASSIGGAAYEQYF. CDR3 in DNA: TGTGCCAGTAGTATAGGGGGAGCGGCCTACGAGCAGTACTTC.

This chain links TRBV6-5 with TRBJ2-7; TRBD2 aligns across 7 bases. The CDR3 loop spans 16 amino acids. Germline V gene lookup returns CDR1 MNHEY and CDR2 SVGAGI. After removal of 4 bases from V and 7 bases from J, the junction contained 16 bases not matched to a gene. The CDR3 DNA reads TGTGCCAGCAGTTCCTCGGGGGGAGGCCCCTCGGAAGAGCAGTACTTC. Its protein is CASSSSGGGPSEEQYF.

The V gene is TRBV5-4, the J gene TRBJ1-1; the D is unclear. This CDR3 has 14 residues. Trimming cost V 0 bases and J 5 bases, with 11 bases left between them. Per the germline V gene, CDR1 is SGHNT and CDR2 is YYREEE (reference sequence). CDR3 bases: TGTGCCAGCAGCTTGGGGCAAACTGGGACTGAAGCTTTCTTT. It specifies CASSLGQTGTEAFF.

This clone was detected only a few times. This rearrangement joins TRBV7-3 to TRBJ1-1; 8 bases map to TRBD1. The CDR3 has 13 residues. Germline assignment: CDR1 SGHTA and CDR2 FQGTGA. V lost 2 bases to trimming and J lost 7 bases; unmatched junction nucleotides: 3. CDR3 nucleotide sequence: TGTGCCAGCAGCTTAGCAGGGGGCTTTGAAGCTTTCTTT. It encodes CASSLAGGFEAFF.

This clone was counted a single time. V and J are TRBV5-6 and TRBJ1-5; possibly TRBD1 for D (6 bases). Trimming pared 3 bases from V and 6 bases from J, leaving 16 bases between. This CDR3 contains 15 residues. Germline V lookup: CDR1 SGHDT, CDR2 YYEEEE. The CDR3 DNA reads TGTGCCAGCAGCTCCGGGGGGGCTTATTTTCAGCCCCAGCATTTT. This encodes CASSSGGAYFQPQHF.

This chain joins TRBV7-2 and TRBJ2-1, with TRBD2 matching 9 bases. CDR1 and CDR2 (germline): SGHTA, FQGNSA. The CDR3 runs 16 residues. The trim removed 4 bases at V and 6 bases at J, leaving 10 bases unmatched. The CDR3 loop reads CASSSSPGLASNEQFF. Written as DNA, the CDR3 is TGTGCCAGCAGCTCCTCCCCGGGACTAGCCTCCAATGAGCAGTTCTTC. The full variable domain, in which reference TRBV7-2 and TRBJ2-1 provide the parts outside the CDR3, is GAGVSQSPSNKVTEKGKDVELRCDPISGHTALYWYRQSLGQGLEFLIYFQGNSAPDKSGLPSDRFSAERTGGSVSTLTIQRTQQEDSAVYLCASSSSPGLASNEQFFGPGTRLTVL.

CDR3 protein: CASSQFAGGDGNIQYF. CDR3 nucleotide sequence: TGCGCCAGCAGCCAATTCGCAGGGGGCGATGGAAACATTCAGTACTTC. The V call is TRBV4-3, the J call TRBJ2-4; the match to TRBD1 covers 8 bases. The V gene's germline CDR1 is LGHNA and CDR2 YSLEER. V shed 2 bases, J shed 6 bases, and the junction held 9 bases outside the gene matches. This CDR3 spans 16 amino acids.

The chain has TRBV5-4 and TRBJ2-7, with 8 nucleotides matching TRBD1. Germline CDR1 SGHNT, CDR2 YYREEE (reference sequence). There are 14 residues in the CDR3. Losses at the gene ends were 4 bases for V and 2 bases for J; bases not matched to a gene: 5. The CDR3 loop reads CASSHGTGPYEQYF. The CDR3 nucleotides are TGTGCCAGCAGCCACGGGACAGGCCCCTACGAGCAGTACTTC. Full variable domain (rest looked up from reference TRBV5-4 and TRBJ2-7): ETGVTQSPTHLIKTRGQQVTLRCSSQSGHNTVSWYQQALGQGPQFIFQYYREEENGRGNFPPRFSGLQFPNYSSELNVNALELDDSALYLCASSHGTGPYEQYFGPGTRLTVT.